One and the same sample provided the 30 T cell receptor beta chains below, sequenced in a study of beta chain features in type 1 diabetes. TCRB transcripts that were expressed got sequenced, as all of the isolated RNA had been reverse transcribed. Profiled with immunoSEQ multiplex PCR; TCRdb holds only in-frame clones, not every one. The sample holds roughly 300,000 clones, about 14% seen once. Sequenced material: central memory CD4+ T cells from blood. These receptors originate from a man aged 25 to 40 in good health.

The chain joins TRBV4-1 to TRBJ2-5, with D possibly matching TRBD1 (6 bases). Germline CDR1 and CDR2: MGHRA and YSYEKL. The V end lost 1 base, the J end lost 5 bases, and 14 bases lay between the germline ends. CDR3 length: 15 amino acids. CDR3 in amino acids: CASSQADRELETQYF. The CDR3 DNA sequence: TGCGCCAGCAGCCAAGCGGACAGAGAGCTTGAGACCCAGTACTTC.

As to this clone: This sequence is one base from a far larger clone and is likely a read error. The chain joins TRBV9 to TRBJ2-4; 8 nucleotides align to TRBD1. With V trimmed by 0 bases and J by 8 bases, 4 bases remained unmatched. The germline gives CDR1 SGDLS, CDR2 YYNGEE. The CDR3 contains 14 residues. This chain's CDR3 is CASSVGQGRHIQYF. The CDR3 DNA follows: TGTGCCAGCAGCGTAGGACAGGGGAGGCACATTCAGTACTTC.

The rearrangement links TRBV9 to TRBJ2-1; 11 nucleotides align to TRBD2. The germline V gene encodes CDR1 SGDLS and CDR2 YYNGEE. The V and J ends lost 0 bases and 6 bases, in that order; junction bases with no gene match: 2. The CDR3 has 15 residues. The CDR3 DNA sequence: TGTGCCAGCAGCGTAGGGACTAGCGGGCTCAATGAGCAGTTCTTC. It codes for CASSVGTSGLNEQFF.

CDR3 loop: CASRGTGEIEAFF. CDR3 in DNA: TGTGCCAGCAGAGGGACAGGGGAAATTGAAGCTTTCTTT. The chain links TRBV25-1 to TRBJ1-1; 10 nucleotides line up with TRBD1. The V segment lost 6 bases and the J segment 7 bases; nucleotides outside the gene matches: 5. The germline CDR1 and CDR2 sequences are MGHDK and SYGVNS. This CDR3 is built from 13 residues.

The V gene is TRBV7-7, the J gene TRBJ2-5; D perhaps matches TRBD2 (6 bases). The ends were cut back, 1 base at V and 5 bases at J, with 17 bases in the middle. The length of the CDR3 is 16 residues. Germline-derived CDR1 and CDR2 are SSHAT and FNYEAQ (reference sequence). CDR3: CASSLGSRGILETQYF. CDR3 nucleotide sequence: TGTGCCAGCAGCTTAGGTTCACGGGGGATTTTGGAGACCCAGTACTTC.

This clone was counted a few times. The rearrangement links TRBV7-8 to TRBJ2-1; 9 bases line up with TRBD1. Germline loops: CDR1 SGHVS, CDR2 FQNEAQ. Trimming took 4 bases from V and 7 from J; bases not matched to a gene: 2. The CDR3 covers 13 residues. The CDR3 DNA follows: TGTGCCAGCAGCTCTGGGACAGGGAATGAGCAGTTCTTC. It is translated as CASSSGTGNEQFF.

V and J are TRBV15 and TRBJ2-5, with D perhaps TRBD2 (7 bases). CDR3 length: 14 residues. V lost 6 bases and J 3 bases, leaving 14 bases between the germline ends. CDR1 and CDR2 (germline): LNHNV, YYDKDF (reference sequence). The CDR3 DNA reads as TGTGCCACCAGACTTGGCGGGGGCAAAGAGACCCAGTACTTC. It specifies CATRLGGGKETQYF.

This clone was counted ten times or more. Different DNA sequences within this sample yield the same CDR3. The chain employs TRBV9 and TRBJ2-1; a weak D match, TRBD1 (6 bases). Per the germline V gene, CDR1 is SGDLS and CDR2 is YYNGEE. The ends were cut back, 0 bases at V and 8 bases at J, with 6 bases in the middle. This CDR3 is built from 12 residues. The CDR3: CASSVAGDEQFF. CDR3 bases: TGTGCCAGCAGCGTAGCAGGGGATGAGCAGTTCTTC.

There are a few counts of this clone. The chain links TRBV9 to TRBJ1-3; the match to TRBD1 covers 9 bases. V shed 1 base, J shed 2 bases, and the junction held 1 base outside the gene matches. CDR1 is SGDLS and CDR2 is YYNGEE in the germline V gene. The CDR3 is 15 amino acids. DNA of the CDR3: TGTGCCAGCAGCGTAACAGGGGGCCCTGGAAACACCATATATTTT. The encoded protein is CASSVTGGPGNTIYF.

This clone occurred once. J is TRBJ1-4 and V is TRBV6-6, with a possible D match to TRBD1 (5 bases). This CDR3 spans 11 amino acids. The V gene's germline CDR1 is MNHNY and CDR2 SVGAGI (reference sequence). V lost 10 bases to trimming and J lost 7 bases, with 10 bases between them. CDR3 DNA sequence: TGTGCCACCGAACAGGTTGAAAAACTGTTTTTT. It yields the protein CATEQVEKLFF.

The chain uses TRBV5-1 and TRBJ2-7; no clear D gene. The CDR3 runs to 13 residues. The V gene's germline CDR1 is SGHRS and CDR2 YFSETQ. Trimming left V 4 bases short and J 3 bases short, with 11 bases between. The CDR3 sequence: CASSLAGHYEQYF. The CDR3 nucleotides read TGCGCCAGCAGCCTGGCTGGGCACTACGAGCAGTACTTC.

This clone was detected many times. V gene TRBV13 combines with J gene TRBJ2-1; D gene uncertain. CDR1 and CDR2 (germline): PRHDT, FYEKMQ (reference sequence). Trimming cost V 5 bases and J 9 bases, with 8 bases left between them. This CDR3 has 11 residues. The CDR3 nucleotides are TGTGCCAGCAGCCCACTTACTGAGCAGTTCTTC. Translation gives CASSPLTEQFF.

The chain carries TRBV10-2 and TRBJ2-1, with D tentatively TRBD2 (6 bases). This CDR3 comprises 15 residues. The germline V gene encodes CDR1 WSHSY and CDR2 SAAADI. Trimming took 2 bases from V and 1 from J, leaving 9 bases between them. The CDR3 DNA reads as TGCGCCAGCAGTGAGAGTGGGGGGTCCTACAATGAGCAGTTCTTC. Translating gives CASSESGGSYNEQFF.

CDR3 coding DNA: TGTGCCAGCAGCGAATGGGACAGGCGAACCACCGGGGAGCTGTTTTTT. Amino acid sequence: CASSEWDRRTTGELFF. The chain recombines TRBV7-8 with TRBJ2-2; 8 positions agree with TRBD1. The CDR3 has 16 amino acids. The ends lost 5 bases at V and 4 bases at J; junction bases unmatched: 9. From germline, CDR1 is SGHVS and CDR2 FQNEAQ.

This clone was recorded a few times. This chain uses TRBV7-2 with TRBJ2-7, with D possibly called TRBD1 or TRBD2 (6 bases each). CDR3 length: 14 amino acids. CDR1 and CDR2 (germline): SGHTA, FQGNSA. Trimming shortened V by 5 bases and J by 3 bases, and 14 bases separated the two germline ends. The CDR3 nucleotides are TGTGCCAGCAGCGGCAGGGGAGGCTTCTACGAGCAGTACTTC. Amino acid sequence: CASSGRGGFYEQYF.

The CDR3 here is CSVETIFERQGLWDTEAFF. CDR3 DNA: TGCAGCGTTGAGACCATATTTGAACGACAGGGTTTATGGGACACTGAAGCTTTCTTT. The chain combines TRBV29-1 with TRBJ1-1; 7 positions agree with TRBD1. The CDR3 is 19 residues long. Germline loops: CDR1 SQVTM, CDR2 ANQGSEA. V lost 3 bases, J lost 3 bases, and 22 bases stayed unmatched. The full variable domain, its missing parts supplied by reference TRBV29-1 and TRBJ1-1, is SAVISQKPSRDICQRGTSLTIQCQVDSQVTMMFWYRQQPGQSLTLIATANQGSEATYESGFVIDKFPISRPNLTFSTLTVSNMSPEDSSIYLCSVETIFERQGLWDTEAFFGQGTRLTVV.

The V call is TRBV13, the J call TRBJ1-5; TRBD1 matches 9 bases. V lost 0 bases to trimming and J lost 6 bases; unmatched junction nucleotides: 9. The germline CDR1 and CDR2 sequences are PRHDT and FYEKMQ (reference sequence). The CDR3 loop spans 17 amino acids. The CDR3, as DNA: TGTGCCAGCAGCTTAGGCCGGATTGGACAGGGGATTCAGCCCCAGCATTTT. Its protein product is CASSLGRIGQGIQPQHF.

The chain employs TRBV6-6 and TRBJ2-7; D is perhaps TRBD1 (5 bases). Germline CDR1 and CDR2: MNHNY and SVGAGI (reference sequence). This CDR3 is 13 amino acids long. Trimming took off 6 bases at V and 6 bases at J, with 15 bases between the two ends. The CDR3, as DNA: TGTGCCAGCAGGCCAGGGATCCTAGGCGAGCAGTACTTC. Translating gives CASRPGILGEQYF.

CDR3 DNA sequence: TGTGCCAGTAGTATAGTGGGCGGACTCATAACTGGAAACACCATATATTTT. Protein sequence: CASSIVGGLITGNTIYF. V is TRBV19 and J is TRBJ1-3; D not resolved. This CDR3 has 17 residues. Per germline, CDR1 LNHDA and CDR2 SQIVND (reference sequence). Trimming cost V 1 base and J 2 bases, with 15 bases left between them.

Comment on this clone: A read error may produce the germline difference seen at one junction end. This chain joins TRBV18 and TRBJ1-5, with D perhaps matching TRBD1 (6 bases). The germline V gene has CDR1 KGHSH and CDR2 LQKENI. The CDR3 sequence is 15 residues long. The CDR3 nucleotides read TGTGCCAGCGCACCCCAGGGGAGGAGCAATCAGCCCCAGCATTTT. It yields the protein CASAPQGRSNQPQHF. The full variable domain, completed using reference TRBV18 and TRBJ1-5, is NAGVMQNPRHLVRRRGQEARLRCSPMKGHSHVYWYRQLPEEGLKFMVYLQKENIIDESGMPKERFSAEFPKEGPSILRIQQVVRGDSAAYFCASAPQGRSNQPQHFGDGTRLSIL.

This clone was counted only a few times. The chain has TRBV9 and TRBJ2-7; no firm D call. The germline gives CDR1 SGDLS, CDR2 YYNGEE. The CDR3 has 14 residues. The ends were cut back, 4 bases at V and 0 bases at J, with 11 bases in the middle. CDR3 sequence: CASSPTSLSYEQYV. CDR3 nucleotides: TGTGCCAGCAGCCCAACCTCACTCTCCTACGAGCAGTACGTC.

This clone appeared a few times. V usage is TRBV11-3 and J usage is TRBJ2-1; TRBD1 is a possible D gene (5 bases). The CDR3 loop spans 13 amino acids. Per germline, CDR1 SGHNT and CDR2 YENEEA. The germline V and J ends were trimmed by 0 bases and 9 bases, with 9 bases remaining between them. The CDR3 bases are TGTGCCAGCAGCTTAGATCTCAGGGCTGAGCAGTTCTTC. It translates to CASSLDLRAEQFF.

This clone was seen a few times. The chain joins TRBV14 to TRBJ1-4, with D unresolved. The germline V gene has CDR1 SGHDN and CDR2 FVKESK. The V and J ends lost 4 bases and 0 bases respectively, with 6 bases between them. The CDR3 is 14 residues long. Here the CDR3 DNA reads TGTGCCAGCAGCCGGGTTGCAACTAATGAAAAACTGTTTTTT. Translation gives CASSRVATNEKLFF. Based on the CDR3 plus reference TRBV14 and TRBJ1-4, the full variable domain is EAGVTQFPSHSVIEKGQTVTLRCDPISGHDNLYWYRRVMGKEIKFLLHFVKESKQDESGMPNNRFLAERTGGTYSTLKVQPAELEDSGVYFCASSRVATNEKLFFGSGTQLSVL.

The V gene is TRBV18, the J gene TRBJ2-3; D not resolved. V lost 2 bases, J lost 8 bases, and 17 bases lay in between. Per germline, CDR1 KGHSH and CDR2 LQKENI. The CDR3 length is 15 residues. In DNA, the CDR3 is TGTGCCAGCTCACCAGGAGTTTTTGGTGTCGCTACGCAGTATTTT. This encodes CASSPGVFGVATQYF.

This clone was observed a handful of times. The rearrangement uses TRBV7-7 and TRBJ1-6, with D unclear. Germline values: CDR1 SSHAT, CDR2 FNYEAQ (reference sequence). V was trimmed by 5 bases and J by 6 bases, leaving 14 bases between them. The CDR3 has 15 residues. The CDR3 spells CASSARSSGNSPLHF. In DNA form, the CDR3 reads TGTGCCAGCAGCGCCCGATCAAGCGGTAATTCACCCCTCCACTTT.

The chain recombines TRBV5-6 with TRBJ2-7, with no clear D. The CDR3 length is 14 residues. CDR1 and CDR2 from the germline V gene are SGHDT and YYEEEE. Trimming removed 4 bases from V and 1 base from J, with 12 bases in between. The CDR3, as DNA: TGTGCCAGCAGCCCGAGGTCCAGGTCCTACGAGCAGTACTTC. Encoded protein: CASSPRSRSYEQYF.

The CDR3 DNA reads as TGTGCCAGCAGTGCCGGAGGGGCCTATAATTCACCCCTCCACTTT. Protein product: CASSAGGAYNSPLHF. The chain employs TRBV2 and TRBJ1-6; a possible D gene is TRBD1 (5 bases). V shed 4 bases and J shed 2 bases, with 9 bases lying between them. The germline V gene encodes CDR1 SNHLY and CDR2 FYNNEI. The CDR3 sequence is 15 residues long.

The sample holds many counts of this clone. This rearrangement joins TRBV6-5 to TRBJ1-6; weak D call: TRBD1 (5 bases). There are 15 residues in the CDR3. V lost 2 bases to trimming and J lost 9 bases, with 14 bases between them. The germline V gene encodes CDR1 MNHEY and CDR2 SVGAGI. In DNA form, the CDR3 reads TGTGCCAGCAGTTACGAAGGGCCCGGGGGTTCACCCCTCCACTTT. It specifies CASSYEGPGGSPLHF.

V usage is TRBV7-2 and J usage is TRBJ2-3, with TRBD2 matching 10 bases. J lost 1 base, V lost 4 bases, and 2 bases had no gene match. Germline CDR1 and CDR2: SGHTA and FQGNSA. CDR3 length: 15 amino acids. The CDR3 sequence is CASSSLAGGTDTQYF. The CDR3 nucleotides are TGTGCCAGCAGCTCTCTAGCGGGGGGCACAGATACGCAGTATTTT.

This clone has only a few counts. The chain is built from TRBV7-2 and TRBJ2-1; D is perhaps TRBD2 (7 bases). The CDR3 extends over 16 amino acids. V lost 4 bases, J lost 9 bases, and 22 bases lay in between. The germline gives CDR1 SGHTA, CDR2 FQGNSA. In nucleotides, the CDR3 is TGTGCCAGCAGCTCTGGGGGCGGGAGCCTAACCGGTGAGCAGTTCTTC. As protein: CASSSGGGSLTGEQFF.